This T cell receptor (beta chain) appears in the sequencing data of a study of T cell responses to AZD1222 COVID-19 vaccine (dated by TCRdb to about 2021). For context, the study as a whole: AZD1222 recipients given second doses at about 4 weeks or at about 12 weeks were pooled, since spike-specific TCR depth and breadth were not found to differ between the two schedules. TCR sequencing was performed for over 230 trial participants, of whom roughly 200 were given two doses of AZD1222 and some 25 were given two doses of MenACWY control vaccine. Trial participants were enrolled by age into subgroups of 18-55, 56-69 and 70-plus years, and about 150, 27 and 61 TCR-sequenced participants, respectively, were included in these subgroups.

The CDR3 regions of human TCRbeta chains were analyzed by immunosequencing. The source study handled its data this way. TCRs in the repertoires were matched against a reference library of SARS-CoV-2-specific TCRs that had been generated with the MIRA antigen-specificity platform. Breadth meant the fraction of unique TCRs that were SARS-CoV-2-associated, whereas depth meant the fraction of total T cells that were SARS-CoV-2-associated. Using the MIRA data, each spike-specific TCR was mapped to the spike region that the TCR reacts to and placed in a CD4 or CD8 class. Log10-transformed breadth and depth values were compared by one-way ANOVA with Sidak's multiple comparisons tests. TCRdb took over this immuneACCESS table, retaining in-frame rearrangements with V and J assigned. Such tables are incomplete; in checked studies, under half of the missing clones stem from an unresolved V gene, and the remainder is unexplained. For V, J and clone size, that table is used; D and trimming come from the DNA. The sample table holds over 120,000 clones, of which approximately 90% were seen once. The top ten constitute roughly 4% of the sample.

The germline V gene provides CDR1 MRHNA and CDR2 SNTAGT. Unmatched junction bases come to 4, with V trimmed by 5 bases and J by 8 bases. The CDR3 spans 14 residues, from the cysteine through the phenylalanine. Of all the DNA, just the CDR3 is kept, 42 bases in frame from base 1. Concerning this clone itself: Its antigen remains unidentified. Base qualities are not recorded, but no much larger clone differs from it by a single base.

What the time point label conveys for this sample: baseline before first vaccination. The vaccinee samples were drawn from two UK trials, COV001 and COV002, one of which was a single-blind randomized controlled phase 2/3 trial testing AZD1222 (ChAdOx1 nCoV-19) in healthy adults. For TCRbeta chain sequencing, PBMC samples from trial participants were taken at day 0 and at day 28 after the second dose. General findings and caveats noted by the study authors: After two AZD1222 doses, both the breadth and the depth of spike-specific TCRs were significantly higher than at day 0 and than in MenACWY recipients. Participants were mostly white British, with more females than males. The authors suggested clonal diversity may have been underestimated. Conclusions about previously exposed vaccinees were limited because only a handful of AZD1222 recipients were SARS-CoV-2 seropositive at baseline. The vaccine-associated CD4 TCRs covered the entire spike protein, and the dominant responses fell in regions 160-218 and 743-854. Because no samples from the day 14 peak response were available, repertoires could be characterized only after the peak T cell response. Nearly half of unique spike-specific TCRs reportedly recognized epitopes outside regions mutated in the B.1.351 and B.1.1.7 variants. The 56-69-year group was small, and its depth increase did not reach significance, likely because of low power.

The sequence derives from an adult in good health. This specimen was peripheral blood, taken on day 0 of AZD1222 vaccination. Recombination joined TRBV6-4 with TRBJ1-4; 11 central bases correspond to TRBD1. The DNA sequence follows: TGTGCCAGCAGTCGGGACAGGGGGACAGAAAAACTGTTTTTT. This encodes CASSRDRGTEKLFF.